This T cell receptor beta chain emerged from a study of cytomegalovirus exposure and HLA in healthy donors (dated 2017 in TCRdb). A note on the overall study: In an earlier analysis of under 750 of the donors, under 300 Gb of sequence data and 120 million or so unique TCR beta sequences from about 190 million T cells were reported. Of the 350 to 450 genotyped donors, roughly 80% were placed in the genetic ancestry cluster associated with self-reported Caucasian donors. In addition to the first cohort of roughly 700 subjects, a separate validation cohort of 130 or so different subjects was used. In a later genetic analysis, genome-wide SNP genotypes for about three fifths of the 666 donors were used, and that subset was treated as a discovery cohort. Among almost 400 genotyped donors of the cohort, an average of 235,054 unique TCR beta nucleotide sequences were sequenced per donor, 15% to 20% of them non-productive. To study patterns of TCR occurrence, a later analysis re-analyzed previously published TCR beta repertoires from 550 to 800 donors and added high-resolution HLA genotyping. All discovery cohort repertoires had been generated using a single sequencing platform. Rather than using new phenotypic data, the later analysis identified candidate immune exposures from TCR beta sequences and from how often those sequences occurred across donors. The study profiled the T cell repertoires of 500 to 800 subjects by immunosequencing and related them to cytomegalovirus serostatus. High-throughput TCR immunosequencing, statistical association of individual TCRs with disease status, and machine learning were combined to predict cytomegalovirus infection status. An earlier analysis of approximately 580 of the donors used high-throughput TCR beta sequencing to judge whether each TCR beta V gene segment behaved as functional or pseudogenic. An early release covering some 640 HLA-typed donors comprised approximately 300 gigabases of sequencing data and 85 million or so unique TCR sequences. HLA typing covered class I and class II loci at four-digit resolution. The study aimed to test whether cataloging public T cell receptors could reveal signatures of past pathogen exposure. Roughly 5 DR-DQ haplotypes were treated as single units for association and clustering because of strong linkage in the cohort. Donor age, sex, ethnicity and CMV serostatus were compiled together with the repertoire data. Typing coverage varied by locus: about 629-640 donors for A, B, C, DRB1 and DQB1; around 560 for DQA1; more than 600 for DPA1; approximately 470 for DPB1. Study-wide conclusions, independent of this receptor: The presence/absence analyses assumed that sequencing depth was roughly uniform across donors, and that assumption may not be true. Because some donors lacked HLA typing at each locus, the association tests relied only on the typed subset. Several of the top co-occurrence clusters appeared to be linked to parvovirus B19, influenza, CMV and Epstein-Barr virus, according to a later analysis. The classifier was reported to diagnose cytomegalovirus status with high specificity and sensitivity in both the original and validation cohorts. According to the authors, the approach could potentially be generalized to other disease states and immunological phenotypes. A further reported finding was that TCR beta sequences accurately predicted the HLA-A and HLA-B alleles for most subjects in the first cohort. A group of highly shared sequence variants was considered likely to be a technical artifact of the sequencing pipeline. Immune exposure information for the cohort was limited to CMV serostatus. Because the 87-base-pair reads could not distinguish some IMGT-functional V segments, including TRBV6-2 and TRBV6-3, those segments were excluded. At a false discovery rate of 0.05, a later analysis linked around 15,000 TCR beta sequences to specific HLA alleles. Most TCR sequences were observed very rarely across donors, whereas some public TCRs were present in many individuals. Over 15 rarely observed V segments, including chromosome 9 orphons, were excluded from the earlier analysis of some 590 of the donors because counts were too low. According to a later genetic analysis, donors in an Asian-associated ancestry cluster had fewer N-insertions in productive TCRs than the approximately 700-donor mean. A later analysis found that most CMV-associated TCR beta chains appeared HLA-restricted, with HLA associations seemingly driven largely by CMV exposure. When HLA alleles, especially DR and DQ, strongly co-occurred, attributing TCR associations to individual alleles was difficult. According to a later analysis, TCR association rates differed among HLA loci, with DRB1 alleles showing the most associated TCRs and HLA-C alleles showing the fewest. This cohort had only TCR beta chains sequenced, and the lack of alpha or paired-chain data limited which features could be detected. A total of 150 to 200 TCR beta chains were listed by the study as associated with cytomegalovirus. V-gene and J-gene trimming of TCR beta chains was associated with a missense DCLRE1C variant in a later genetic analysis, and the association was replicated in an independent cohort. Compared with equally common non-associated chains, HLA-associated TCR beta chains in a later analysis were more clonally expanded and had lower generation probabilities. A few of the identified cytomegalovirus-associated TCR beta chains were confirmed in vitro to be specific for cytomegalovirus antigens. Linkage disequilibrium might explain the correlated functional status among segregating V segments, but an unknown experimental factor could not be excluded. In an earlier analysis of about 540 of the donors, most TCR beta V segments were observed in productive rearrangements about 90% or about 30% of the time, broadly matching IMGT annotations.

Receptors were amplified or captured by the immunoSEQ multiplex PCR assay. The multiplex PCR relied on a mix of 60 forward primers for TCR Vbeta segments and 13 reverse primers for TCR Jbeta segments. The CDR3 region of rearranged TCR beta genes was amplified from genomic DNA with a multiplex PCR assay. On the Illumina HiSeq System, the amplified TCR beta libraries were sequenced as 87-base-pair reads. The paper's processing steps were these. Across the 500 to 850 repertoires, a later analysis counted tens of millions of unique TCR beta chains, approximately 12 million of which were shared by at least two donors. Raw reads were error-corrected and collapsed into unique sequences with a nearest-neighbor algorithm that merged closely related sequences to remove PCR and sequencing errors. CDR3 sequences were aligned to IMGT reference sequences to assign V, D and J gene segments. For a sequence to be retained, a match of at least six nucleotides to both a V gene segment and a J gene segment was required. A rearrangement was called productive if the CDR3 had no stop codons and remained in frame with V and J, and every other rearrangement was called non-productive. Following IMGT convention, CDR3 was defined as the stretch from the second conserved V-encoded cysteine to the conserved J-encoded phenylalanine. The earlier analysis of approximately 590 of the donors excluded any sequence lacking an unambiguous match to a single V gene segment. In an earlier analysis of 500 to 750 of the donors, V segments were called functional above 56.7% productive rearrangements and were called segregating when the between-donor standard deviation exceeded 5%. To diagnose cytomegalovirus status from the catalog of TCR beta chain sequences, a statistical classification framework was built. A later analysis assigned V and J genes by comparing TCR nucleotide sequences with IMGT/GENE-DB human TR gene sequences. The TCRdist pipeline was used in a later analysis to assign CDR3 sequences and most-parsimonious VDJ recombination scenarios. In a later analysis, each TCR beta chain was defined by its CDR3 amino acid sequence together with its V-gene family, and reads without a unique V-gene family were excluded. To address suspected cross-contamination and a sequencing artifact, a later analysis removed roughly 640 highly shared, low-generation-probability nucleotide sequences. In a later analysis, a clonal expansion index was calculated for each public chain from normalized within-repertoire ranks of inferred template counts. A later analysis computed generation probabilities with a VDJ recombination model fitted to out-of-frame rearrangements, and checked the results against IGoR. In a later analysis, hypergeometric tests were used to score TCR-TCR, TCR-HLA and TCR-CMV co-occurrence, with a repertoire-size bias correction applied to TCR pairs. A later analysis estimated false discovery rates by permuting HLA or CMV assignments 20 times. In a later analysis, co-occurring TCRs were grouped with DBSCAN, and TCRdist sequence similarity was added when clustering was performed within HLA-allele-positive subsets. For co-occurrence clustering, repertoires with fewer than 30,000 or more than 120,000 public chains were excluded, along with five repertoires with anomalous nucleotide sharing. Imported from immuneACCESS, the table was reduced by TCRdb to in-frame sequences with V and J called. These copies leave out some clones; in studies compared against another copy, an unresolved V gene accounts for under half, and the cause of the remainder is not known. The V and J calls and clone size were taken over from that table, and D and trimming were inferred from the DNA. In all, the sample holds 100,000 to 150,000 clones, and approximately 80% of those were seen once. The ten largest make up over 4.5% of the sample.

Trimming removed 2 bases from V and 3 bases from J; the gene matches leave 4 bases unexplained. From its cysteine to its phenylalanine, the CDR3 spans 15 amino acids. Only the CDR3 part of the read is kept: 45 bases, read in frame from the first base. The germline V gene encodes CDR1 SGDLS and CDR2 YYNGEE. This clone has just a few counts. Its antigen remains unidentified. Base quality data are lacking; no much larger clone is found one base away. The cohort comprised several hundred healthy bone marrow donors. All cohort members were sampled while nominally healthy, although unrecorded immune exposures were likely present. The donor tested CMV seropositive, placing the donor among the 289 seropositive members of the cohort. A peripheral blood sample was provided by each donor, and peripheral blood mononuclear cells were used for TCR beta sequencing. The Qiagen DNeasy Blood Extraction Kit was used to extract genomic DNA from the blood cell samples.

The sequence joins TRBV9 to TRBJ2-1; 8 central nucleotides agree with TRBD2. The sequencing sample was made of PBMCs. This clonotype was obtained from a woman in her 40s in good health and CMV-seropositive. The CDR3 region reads CASSVLAGSYNEQFF. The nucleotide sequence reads TGTGCCAGCAGCGTCTTAGCGGGGAGCTACAATGAGCAGTTCTTC.